Each of the 13 T cell receptor beta chains below was sequenced from the same sample in a study of beta chain features in type 1 diabetes. Expressed TCRB transcripts were sequenced after all isolated RNA was converted to cDNA. Sequenced by immunoSEQ multiplex PCR; TCRdb stores in-frame clones only, minus some. The data contain about half a million clones, about 10% of them singletons. The sample was naive CD4+ T cells from blood. The source of these receptors is a woman younger than 30 in good health.

In its sample, this clone was seen a few times. The V and J genes are TRBV15 and TRBJ2-5; D may be TRBD1 (5 bases). The CDR3 extends over 14 amino acids. V was clipped by 1 base and J by 4 bases, with 10 bases between them. Germline V gene lookup returns CDR1 LNHNV and CDR2 YYDKDF (reference sequence). CDR3 bases: TGTGCCACCAGCAGAGGTACAGGCCTAGAGACCCAGTACTTC. This gives the protein CATSRGTGLETQYF.

The chain joins TRBV5-1 to TRBJ2-6; perhaps D is TRBD1 or TRBD2 (5 bases each). Trimming pared 0 bases from V and 1 base from J, leaving 14 bases between. CDR3 size: 18 residues. Germline CDR1 reads SGHRS; CDR2 reads YFSETQ. DNA of the CDR3: TGCGCCAGCAGCTTGGGAGGGACCTATGATTCTGGGGCCAACGTCCTGACTTTC. This translates into CASSLGGTYDSGANVLTF. Together with reference TRBV5-1 and TRBJ2-6, the CDR3 gives the full variable domain: KAGVTQTPRYLIKTRGQQVTLSCSPISGHRSVSWYQQTPGQGLQFLFEYFSETQRNKGNFPGRFSGRQFSNSRSEMNVSTLELGDSALYLCASSLGGTYDSGANVLTFGAGSRLTVL.

The sample holds a few counts of this clone. The same CDR3 can be traced to other DNA sequences in this sample. J is TRBJ1-6 and V is TRBV9, with a tentative D call TRBD1 (5 bases). V dropped 3 bases and J dropped 0 bases, with 10 bases sitting between them. This CDR3 spans 16 amino acids. Germline CDR1 reads SGDLS; CDR2 reads YYNGEE. DNA of the CDR3: TGTGCCAGCAGCGAGCGGGGGAGCTCCTATAATTCACCCCTCCACTTT. It codes for CASSERGSSYNSPLHF.

This clone was found a few times. The chain is built from TRBV4-2 and TRBJ2-4; D is perhaps TRBD1 or TRBD2 (5 bases each). The CDR3 has 17 amino acids. Germline CDR1 reads LGHNA; CDR2 reads YNFKEQ. Trimming pared 4 bases from V and 5 bases from J, leaving 21 bases between. CDR3 residues: CASSRDAPGAVQNIQYF. The CDR3 DNA reads TGTGCCAGCAGCCGAGACGCTCCCGGGGCAGTTCAAAACATTCAGTACTTC.

This clone was counted a few times. The V call is TRBV7-9, the J call TRBJ2-1; 7 bases agree with TRBD2. Germline CDR1 is SEHNR and CDR2 is FQNEAQ (reference sequence). J was trimmed by 9 bases and V by 0 bases; bases with no gene match: 5. The CDR3 is 14 residues long. CDR3 residues: CASSLAGGAREQFF. CDR3 DNA: TGTGCCAGCAGCTTAGCGGGAGGGGCACGTGAGCAGTTCTTC.

V and J are TRBV1 and TRBJ2-1; TRBD2 was called by the table and not checked on the DNA. TRBV1 has pseudogene status. The CDR3 runs 19 residues. Here the CDR3 reads CTSSQDLGRRLAGVNEQFF. The CDR3 DNA sequence: TGCACCAGCAGCCAAGACCTGGGGCGGAGGCTAGCGGGGGTGAATGAGCAGTTCTTC.

A few counts support this clone. The chain couples TRBV7-2 to TRBJ2-6; 8 bases are a match to TRBD2. Germline CDR1 and CDR2: SGHTA and FQGNSA. Germline trimming cut 5 bases from V and 0 bases from J; bases unmatched to any gene: 9. The CDR3 has 18 amino acids. In nucleotides, the CDR3 is TGTGCCAGCAGCGGGAAAAGCGGGAGCCCCTCTGGGGCCAACGTCCTGACTTTC. Translation: CASSGKSGSPSGANVLTF.

This clone was seen more than once but under ten times. The rearrangement uses TRBV4-1 and TRBJ2-1; D is perhaps TRBD2 (6 bases). The V gene's germline CDR1 is MGHRA and CDR2 YSYEKL. V lost 1 base to trimming and J lost 5 bases, with 12 bases between them. This CDR3 is built from 15 residues. This chain's CDR3 is CASSQGLVTNNEQFF. DNA of the CDR3: TGCGCCAGCAGCCAAGGACTAGTAACCAACAATGAGCAGTTCTTC.

This clone was counted between two and nine times. Different DNA sequences within this sample yield the same CDR3. The rearrangement joins TRBV7-6 to TRBJ2-1, with D maybe TRBD1 (6 bases). CDR1 and CDR2 (germline): SGHVS, FNYEAQ. V was clipped by 4 bases and J by 5 bases, with 18 bases between them. CDR3 length equals 16 residues. CDR3 DNA: TGTGCCAGCAGCTCGAGGGACCAGGGGTGGGACAATGAGCAGTTCTTC. Protein: CASSSRDQGWDNEQFF.

In this sample, this clone turned up a few times. The chain recombines TRBV5-1 with TRBJ2-1; either TRBD1 or TRBD2 may fit D (5 bases each). Germline lookup yields CDR1 SGHRS and CDR2 YFSETQ. The CDR3 contains 14 residues. Trimming removed 4 bases at V and 5 bases at J, with 13 bases between. CDR3 sequence: CASSRAGTHNEQFF. The DNA of the CDR3 is TGCGCCAGCAGCAGGGCAGGGACCCACAATGAGCAGTTCTTC.

The chain couples TRBV4-2 to TRBJ2-2, with D maybe TRBD2 (6 bases). This CDR3 spans 15 amino acids. V lost 4 bases and J 6 bases, leaving 15 bases between the germline ends. The germline V gene has CDR1 LGHNA and CDR2 YNFKEQ. In DNA form, the CDR3 reads TGTGCCAGCAGCCCCCAAGTGGCGGGACCCGGGGAGCTGTTTTTT. Protein product: CASSPQVAGPGELFF.

The V call is TRBV14, the J call TRBJ2-1; TRBD1 agrees at 10 bases. This CDR3 comprises 17 residues. Germline V gene lookup returns CDR1 SGHDN and CDR2 FVKESK. Trimming at V came to 3 bases and at J to 3 bases, leaving 8 bases not matched to a gene. The CDR3 here is CASSQRRTGGLYNEQFF. In nucleotides, the CDR3 is TGTGCCAGCAGCCAGAGACGGACAGGGGGGCTCTACAATGAGCAGTTCTTC.

The chain recombines TRBV6-8 with TRBJ1-4; tentatively, D is TRBD1 (6 bases). This CDR3 spans 13 amino acids. Germline V gene lookup returns CDR1 MNHGY and CDR2 SAAAGT. V dropped 7 bases and J dropped 8 bases, with 14 bases sitting between them. CDR3 region: CASTTGTEEKLFF. The CDR3, as DNA: TGTGCCAGCACCACAGGGACTGAGGAAAAACTGTTTTTT.